This T cell receptor (beta chain) was obtained from a study of blood T cell repertoires in COVID-19. At the level of the study: Donors in the United States, Italy and Spain gave samples during acute or convalescent COVID-19. Nucleic acid was either cDNA or gDNA, and it came from T cells, B-cell-depleted T cells, or PBMCs.

Those who participated ranged in age from roughly 18 to 90 years and resided in 24 US areas. Cohorts were assigned according to the clinical history that participants reported. V gave up 4 bases and J gave up 0 bases; unmatched junction bases: 8. The CDR3 runs 19 residues. Germline CDR1 is MNHNS and CDR2 is SASEGT. TCRdb's table, derived via immunoSEQ multiplex PCR, lists solely in-frame clones and lacks some. The sample has about 170,000 clones, about four fifths seen once. The rearrangement links TRBV6-1 to TRBJ2-1, with 14 bases fitting TRBD2. The sample comprised PBMCs or T cells enriched from blood (not recorded which). This TCR derives from a woman between 45 and 60 years old in a cohort exposed to, infected with or recovered from COVID-19 (not recorded which). This CDR3 is CASSGWTSGRKGSYNEQFF. CDR3 bases: TGTGCCAGCAGTGGGTGGACTAGCGGGAGGAAGGGCTCCTACAATGAGCAGTTCTTC.